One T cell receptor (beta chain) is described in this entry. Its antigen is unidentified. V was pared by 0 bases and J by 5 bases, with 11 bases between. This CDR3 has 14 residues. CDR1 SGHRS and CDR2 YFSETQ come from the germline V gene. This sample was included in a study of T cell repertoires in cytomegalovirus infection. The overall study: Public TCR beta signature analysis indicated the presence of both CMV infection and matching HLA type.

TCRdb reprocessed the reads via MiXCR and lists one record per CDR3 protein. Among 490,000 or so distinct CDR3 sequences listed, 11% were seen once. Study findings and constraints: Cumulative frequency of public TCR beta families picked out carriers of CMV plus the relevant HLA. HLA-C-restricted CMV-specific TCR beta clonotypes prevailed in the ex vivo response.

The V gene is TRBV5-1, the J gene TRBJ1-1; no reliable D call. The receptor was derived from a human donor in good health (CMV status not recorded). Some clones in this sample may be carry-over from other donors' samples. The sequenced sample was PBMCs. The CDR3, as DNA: TGCGCCAGCAGCTTGGCCCCACCGGGGACTGAAGCTTTCTTT. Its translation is CASSLAPPGTEAFF.